This T cell receptor beta chain derives from a study of T cell responses to AZD1222 COVID-19 vaccine. General observations from the study: Increased Spike-specific TCR breadth and depth were observed after two AZD1222 doses. Repertoires in all cases were sampled only once the peak T cell response had passed.

Germline V lookup: CDR1 SNHLY, CDR2 FYNNEI. Trimming removed 6 bases at V and 2 bases at J, with 11 bases between. The CDR3 loop spans 14 amino acids. Only in-frame clones appear in the TCRdb table, and some are missing; sequencing was by immunoSEQ multiplex PCR. The data hold 29,000 or so clones, with over 85% observed a single time. Details on this clone: Its specificity is unknown.

The sample here was peripheral blood, taken on day 0 of AZD1222 vaccination. The rearrangement joins TRBV2 to TRBJ1-3, with D hard to call. The receptor comes from an adult in good health. The CDR3 loop is CASSRTPPGNTIYF. The CDR3 DNA follows: TGTGCCAGCAGCCGAACGCCCCCTGGAAACACCATATATTTT. The whole variable domain, remainder taken from reference TRBV2 and TRBJ1-3, is EPEVTQTPSHQVTQMGQEVILRCVPISNHLYFYWYRQILGQKVEFLVSFYNNEISEKSEIFDDQFSVERPDGSNFTLKIRSTKLEDSAMYFCASSRTPPGNTIYFGEGSWLTVV.